A selection of T cell receptor beta chains follows, all from one sample in a study of blood T cell repertoires in COVID-19. Profiled with immunoSEQ multiplex PCR; TCRdb holds only in-frame clones, not every one. The top ten hold 5% to 8.5% of the sample, which has over 300,000 clones, around 90% seen once. The specimen sequenced was peripheral blood. These receptors were obtained from a man aged 18-30 years with active or convalescent COVID-19. CDR3s include the opening cysteine and the closing phenylalanine or tryptophan. The D gene is left open where the match is weak. Expanded clones are given a class, and other clones once, few, many or no size at all.

TGTGCCAGCAGGTCACCCGGGACAGGGGGCTCTATAGGCTATGGCTACACCTTC CASRSPGTGGSIGYGYTF TRBV28 TRBD1 TRBJ1-2 -
TGTGCCAGCAGTTACGGGACAGCTAACACTGAAGCTTTCTTT CASSYGTANTEAFF TRBV6-5 TRBD1 TRBJ1-1 -
TGTGCCAGCAGTGAATATAGGGGAGGAACTAATGAAAAACTGTTTTTT CASSEYRGGTNEKLFF TRBV25-1 - TRBJ1-4 -
TGTGCCAGCAGCCCCCGTAGTGGTACGGGGTGGTACTCCTACGAGCAGTACTTC CASSPRSGTGWYSYEQYF TRBV9 - TRBJ2-7 -
TGTGCCAGCAGCCCACGACTAGTCTCCAATGAGCAGTTCTTC CASSPRLVSNEQFF TRBV7-2 - TRBJ2-1 -
TGCGCCAGCACCCCCAAAGGGGCAGGATTAAACACTGAAGCTTTCTTT CASTPKGAGLNTEAFF TRBV5-1 - TRBJ1-1 -
TGTGCCAGCACGCCTCTGGGCGGGAGGGCCGCTGAGCAGTTCTTC CASTPLGGRAAEQFF TRBV7-3 TRBD2 TRBJ2-1 -
TGTGCCAGCAGGGTGGACAGGGGTTCACCCCTCCACTTT CASRVDRGSPLHF TRBV6-5 TRBD1 TRBJ1-6 -
TGTGCCAGCAGCGCGGGTCGGGAGTTATCCTACAATGAGCAGTTCTTC CASSAGRELSYNEQFF TRBV28 - TRBJ2-1 -
TGCGCCAGCAGCCAAGGGGCCAGGTCCTACGAGCAGTACTTC CASSQGARSYEQYF TRBV4-3 - TRBJ2-7 once
TGTGCCATCAGTGAGTCGGCAGGGGGAAGGTATGAAAAACTGTTTTTT CAISESAGGRYEKLFF TRBV10-3 TRBD1 TRBJ1-4 -
TGCGCCAGCAGTGAGAGGGCGGGGTGGAGCACAGATACGCAGTATTTT CASSERAGWSTDTQYF TRBV10-2 - TRBJ2-3 -
TGTGCCAGCAGTTACTCATTGACAGGATATAATTCACCCCTCCACTTT CASSYSLTGYNSPLHF TRBV6-5 - TRBJ1-6 -
TGCGCCAGCAGCCAAGGACAGGAGCAGTTCTTC CASSQGQEQFF TRBV4-3 - TRBJ2-1 -
TGTGCCAGCAGCGGAGAGGTCGGCGGGACGGAAGCTTTCTTT CASSGEVGGTEAFF TRBV9 - TRBJ1-1 -
TGTGCCACTGGTGGGCGGGAGAACACTGAAGCTTTCTTT CATGGRENTEAFF TRBV24-1 - TRBJ1-1 once
TGTGCCAGCAGCTTAGAAGAGGGGGCGACCCAGCATTTT CASSLEEGATQHF TRBV7-3 TRBD1 TRBJ1-5 -
TGTGCCAGCGGAACAGGGTTAAGGTACGAGCAGTACTTC CASGTGLRYEQYF TRBV5-6 - TRBJ2-7 -
TGTGCCAGCAGTTACTCGGCGGGGCGCGATCAGCCCCAGCATTTT CASSYSAGRDQPQHF TRBV6-5 - TRBJ1-5 -
TGTGCCACCAGTGACCCAACGACAGGTGGGATCTATGGCTACACCTTC CATSDPTTGGIYGYTF TRBV24-1 - TRBJ1-2 -
TGTGCCAGCAGCTTAGATGCCCACACCAGCTACGAGCAGTACTTC CASSLDAHTSYEQYF TRBV11-2 - TRBJ2-7 -
TGCGCCAGCAGCTCCGGGACTACCCTTGGCGAGCAGTACTTC CASSSGTTLGEQYF TRBV5-1 TRBD2 TRBJ2-7 few
TGTGCCAGCAGTAAAGTCAACAGGGGGGCCCTTGAAGCTTTCTTT CASSKVNRGALEAFF TRBV6-2/TRBV6-3 TRBD1 TRBJ1-1 once
TGTGCCAGCATATCCGGGAAAGATACGCAGTATTTT CASISGKDTQYF TRBV28 - TRBJ2-3 -
TGTGCCAGCAAATTTGAACGAGATCGTGGTTTCTTT CASKFERDRGFF TRBV2 - TRBJ1-1 -
TGTGCCAGTAGTATAATAGGGGCGCGGGAGCAGTACTTC CASSIIGAREQYF TRBV19 - TRBJ2-7 -
TGTGCCAGCAGTTCCCCGGGGAATCTACGGGGCTACACCTTC CASSSPGNLRGYTF TRBV6-5 - TRBJ1-2 -
TGTGCCAGCATCGGGACAGTATCCGGCTACACCTTC CASIGTVSGYTF TRBV28 TRBD1 TRBJ1-2 -
TGTGCCAGCTCACGAAAAGGGGGCGGGCAGTACTTC CASSRKGGGQYF TRBV18 TRBD1 TRBJ2-7 -
TGTGCCTGGAGCCTTAGCAATCAGCCCCAGCATTTT CAWSLSNQPQHF TRBV30 - TRBJ1-5 -
TGTGCCTGGAGTGCACTATCAGGCAATCAGCCCCAGCATTTT CAWSALSGNQPQHF TRBV30 - TRBJ1-5 -